The clone carrying this T cell receptor (beta chain) was observed once. The data were obtained in a study of blood T cell repertoires in COVID-19. Study summary: Sources were T cells, B-cell-depleted T cells, or PBMCs; the material itself was cDNA or gDNA.

Germline CDR1 is SGHAT and CDR2 is FQDESV (reference sequence). This CDR3 is 12 amino acids long. Trimming left V 1 base short and J 6 bases short, with 5 bases between. In the original processing: The assay estimated nucleated cells by amplifying reference gene primers. The table came from immunoSEQ multiplex PCR; TCRdb's copy has only in-frame clones and leaves some out. V and J calls and clone size are given by that table; D and trimming were obtained from the DNA. The sample lists approximately 83,000 clones, just under 85% seen once, with roughly 3.2% in the top ten. The chain is built from TRBV11-1 and TRBJ2-3; D unclear. The sample taken for sequencing was peripheral blood. This TCR derives from a man aged 50-59 years with acute or convalescent COVID-19. The CDR3 nucleotides read TGTGCCAGCAGCTTAGGGCCGGATACGCAGTATTTT. It is translated as CASSLGPDTQYF.